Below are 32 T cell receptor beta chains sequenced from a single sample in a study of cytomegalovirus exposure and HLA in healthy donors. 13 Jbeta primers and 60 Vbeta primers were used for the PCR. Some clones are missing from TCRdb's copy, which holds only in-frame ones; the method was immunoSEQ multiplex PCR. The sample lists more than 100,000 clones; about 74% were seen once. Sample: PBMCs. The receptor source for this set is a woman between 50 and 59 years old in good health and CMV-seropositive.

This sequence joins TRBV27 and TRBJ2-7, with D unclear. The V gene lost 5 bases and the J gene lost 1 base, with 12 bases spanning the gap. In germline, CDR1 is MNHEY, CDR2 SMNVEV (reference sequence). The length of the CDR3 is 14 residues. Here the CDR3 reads CASSLTAISYEQYF. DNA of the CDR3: TGTGCCAGCAGTCTCACAGCAATTTCCTACGAGCAGTACTTC.

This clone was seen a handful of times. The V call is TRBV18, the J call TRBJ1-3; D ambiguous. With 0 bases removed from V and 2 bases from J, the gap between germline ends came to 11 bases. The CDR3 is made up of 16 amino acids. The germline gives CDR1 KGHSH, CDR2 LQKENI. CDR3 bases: TGTGCCAGCTCACCACCGCGGGGTAATACTGGAAACACCATATATTTT. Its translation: CASSPPRGNTGNTIYF. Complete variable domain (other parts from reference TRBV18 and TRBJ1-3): NAGVMQNPRHLVRRRGQEARLRCSPMKGHSHVYWYRQLPEEGLKFMVYLQKENIIDESGMPKERFSAEFPKEGPSILRIQQVVRGDSAAYFCASSPPRGNTGNTIYFGEGSWLTVV.

DNA of the CDR3: TGTGCCAGCAGCAAGAGGGCAGGCTATGGCTACACCTTC. Its translation is CASSKRAGYGYTF. This chain joins TRBV7-9 and TRBJ1-2; D call uncertain. Germline V gene lookup returns CDR1 SEHNR and CDR2 FQNEAQ (reference sequence). The CDR3 consists of 13 residues. V was clipped by 5 bases and J by 4 bases, with 11 bases between them.

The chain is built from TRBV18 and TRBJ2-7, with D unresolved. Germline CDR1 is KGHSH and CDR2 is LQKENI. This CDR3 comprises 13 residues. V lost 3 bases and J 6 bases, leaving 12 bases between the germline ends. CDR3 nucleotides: TGTGCCAGCTCACCCGCGGCGTCGGGCGAGCAGTACTTC. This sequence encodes CASSPAASGEQYF.

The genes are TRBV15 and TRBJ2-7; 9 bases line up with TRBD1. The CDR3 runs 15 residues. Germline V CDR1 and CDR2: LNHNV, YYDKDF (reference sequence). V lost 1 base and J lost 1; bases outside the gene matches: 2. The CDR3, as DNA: TGTGCCACCAGCAGAGGTGGGACAGGGTCCTACGAGCAGTACTTC. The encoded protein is CATSRGGTGSYEQYF.

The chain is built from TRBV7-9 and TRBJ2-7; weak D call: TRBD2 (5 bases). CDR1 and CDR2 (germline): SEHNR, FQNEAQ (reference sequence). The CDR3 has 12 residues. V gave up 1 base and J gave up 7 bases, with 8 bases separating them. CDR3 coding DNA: TGTGCCAGCAGCTTAGGTACGGGGGAGCAGTACTTC. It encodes CASSLGTGEQYF.

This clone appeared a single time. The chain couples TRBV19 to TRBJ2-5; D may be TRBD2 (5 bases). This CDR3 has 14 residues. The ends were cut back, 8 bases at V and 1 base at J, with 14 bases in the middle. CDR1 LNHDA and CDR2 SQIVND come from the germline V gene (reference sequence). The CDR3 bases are TGTGCCAGTTCCCAACTAGTCTTCCAAGAGACCCAGTACTTC. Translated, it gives CASSQLVFQETQYF.

The CDR3 is CASSWGGGIEETQYF. CDR3 DNA sequence: TGCGCCAGCAGCTGGGGCGGGGGTATAGAAGAGACCCAGTACTTC. This rearrangement joins TRBV5-1 to TRBJ2-5; 7 bases match TRBD2. There are 15 residues in the CDR3. Germline V gene data show CDR1 as SGHRS and CDR2 as YFSETQ. The ends lost 3 bases at V and 3 bases at J; junction bases unmatched: 8.

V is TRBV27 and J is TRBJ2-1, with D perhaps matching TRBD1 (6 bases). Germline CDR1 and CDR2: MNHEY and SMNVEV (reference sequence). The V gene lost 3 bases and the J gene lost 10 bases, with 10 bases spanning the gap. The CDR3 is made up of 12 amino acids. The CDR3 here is CASSFSGDEQFF. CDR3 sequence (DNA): TGTGCCAGCAGTTTTTCAGGGGACGAGCAGTTCTTC.

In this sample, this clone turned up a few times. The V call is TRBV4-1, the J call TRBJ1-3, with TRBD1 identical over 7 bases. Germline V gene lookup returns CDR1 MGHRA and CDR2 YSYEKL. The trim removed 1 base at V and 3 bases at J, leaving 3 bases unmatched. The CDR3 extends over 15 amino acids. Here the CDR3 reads CASSQATGSGNTIYF. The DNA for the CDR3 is TGCGCCAGCAGCCAAGCGACAGGGAGTGGAAACACCATATATTTT.

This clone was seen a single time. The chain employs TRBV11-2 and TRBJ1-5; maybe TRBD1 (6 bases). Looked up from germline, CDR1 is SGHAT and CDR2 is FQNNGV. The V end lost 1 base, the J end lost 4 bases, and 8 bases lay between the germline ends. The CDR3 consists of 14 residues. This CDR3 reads CASSLGQENQPQHF. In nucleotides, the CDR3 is TGTGCCAGCAGCTTAGGACAGGAGAATCAGCCCCAGCATTTT.

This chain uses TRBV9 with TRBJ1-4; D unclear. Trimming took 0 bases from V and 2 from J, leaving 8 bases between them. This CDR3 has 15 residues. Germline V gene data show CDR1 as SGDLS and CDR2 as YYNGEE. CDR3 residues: CASSVDPVTNEKLFF. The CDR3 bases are TGTGCCAGCAGCGTAGACCCGGTTACTAATGAAAAACTGTTTTTT.

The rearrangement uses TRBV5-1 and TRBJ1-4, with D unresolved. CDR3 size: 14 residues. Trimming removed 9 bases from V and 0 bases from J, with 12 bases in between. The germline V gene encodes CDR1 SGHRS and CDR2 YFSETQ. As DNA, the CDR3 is TGCGCCACCAAGAGCGGAGCAACTAATGAAAAACTGTTTTTT. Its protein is CATKSGATNEKLFF.

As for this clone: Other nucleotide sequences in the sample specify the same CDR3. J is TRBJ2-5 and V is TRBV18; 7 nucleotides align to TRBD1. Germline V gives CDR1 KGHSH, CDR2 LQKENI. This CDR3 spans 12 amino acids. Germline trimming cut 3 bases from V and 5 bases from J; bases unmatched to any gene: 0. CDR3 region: CASSPRGETQYF. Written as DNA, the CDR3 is TGTGCCAGCTCACCCAGGGGGGAGACCCAGTACTTC.

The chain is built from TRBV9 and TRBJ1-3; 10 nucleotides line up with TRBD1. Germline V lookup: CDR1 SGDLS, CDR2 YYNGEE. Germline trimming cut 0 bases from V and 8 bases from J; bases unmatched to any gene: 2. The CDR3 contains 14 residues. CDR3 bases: TGTGCCAGCAGCGTAGGGGACAGGGGAGACACCATATATTTT. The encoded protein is CASSVGDRGDTIYF.

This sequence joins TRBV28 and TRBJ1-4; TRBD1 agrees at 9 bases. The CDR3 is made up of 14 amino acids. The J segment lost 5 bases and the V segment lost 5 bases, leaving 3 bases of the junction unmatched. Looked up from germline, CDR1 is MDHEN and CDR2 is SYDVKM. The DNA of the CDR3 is TGTGCCAGCAGTGTACAGGGGGCAAATGAAAAACTGTTTTTT. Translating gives CASSVQGANEKLFF. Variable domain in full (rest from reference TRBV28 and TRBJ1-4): DVKVTQSSRYLVKRTGEKVFLECVQDMDHENMFWYRQDPGLGLRLIYFSYDVKMKEKGDIPEGYSVSREKKERFSLILESASTNQTSMYLCASSVQGANEKLFFGSGTQLSVL.

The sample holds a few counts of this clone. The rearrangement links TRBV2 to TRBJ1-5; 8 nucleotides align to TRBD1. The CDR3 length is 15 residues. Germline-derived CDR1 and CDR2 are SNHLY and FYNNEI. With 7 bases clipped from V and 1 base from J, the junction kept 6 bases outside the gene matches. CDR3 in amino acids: CASTQDRGSNQPQHF. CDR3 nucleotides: TGTGCCAGCACTCAAGACAGGGGAAGCAATCAGCCCCAGCATTTT.

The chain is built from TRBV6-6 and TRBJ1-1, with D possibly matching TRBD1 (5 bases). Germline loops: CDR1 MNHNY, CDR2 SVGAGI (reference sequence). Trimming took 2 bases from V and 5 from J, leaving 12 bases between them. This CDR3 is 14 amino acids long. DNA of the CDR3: TGTGCCAGCAGTTACCCCACGGGGGGAACTGAAGCTTTCTTT. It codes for CASSYPTGGTEAFF.

This CDR3 reads CASSQDTTGSGELFF. Here the CDR3 DNA reads TGTGCCAGCAGCCAAGATACTACGGGGTCCGGGGAGCTGTTTTTT. The chain recombines TRBV4-2 with TRBJ2-2; D perhaps matches TRBD2 (5 bases). Germline V gene lookup returns CDR1 LGHNA and CDR2 YNFKEQ. CDR3 length: 15 residues. Trimming left V 0 bases short and J 6 bases short, with 11 bases between.

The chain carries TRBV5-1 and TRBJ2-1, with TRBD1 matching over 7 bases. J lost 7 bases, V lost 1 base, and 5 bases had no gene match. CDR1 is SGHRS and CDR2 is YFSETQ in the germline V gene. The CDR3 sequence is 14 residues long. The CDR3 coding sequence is TGCGCCAGCAGCTTGATTGGGACAGAGAATGAGCAGTTCTTC. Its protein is CASSLIGTENEQFF. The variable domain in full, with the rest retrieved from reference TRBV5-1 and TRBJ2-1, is KAGVTQTPRYLIKTRGQQVTLSCSPISGHRSVSWYQQTPGQGLQFLFEYFSETQRNKGNFPGRFSGRQFSNSRSEMNVSTLELGDSALYLCASSLIGTENEQFFGPGTRLTVL.

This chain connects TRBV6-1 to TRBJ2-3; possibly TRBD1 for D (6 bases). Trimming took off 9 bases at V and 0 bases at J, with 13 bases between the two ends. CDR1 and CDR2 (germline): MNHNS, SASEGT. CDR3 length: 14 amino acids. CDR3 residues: CASRWGPSTDTQYF. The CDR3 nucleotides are TGTGCCAGTAGGTGGGGGCCTAGCACAGATACGCAGTATTTT.

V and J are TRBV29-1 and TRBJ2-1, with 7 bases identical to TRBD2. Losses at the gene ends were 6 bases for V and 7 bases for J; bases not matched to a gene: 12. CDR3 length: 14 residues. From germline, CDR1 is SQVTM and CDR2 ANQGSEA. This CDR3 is CSVELALGRNEQFF. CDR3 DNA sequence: TGCAGCGTAGAACTAGCGCTCGGACGGAATGAGCAGTTCTTC.

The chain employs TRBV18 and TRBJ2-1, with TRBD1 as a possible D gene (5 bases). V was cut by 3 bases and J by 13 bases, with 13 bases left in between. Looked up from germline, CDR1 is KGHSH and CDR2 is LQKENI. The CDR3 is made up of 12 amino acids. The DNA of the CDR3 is TGTGCCAGCTCACCGGACACAGCTTACCAGTTCTTC. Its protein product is CASSPDTAYQFF.

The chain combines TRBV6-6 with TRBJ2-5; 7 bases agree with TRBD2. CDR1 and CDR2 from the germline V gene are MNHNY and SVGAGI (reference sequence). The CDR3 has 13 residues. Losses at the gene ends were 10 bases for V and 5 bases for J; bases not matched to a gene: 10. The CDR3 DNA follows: TGTGCCACCCGGTCGGGGGGAAGGGAGACCCAGTACTTC. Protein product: CATRSGGRETQYF.

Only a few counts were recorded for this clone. The CDR3 DNA reads TGTGCCAGCAGCTCCACCATTCGGGGGACCTCTTACAATGAGCAGTTCTTC. Protein product: CASSSTIRGTSYNEQFF. The chain carries TRBV7-6 and TRBJ2-1; a possible D gene is TRBD2 (6 bases). CDR1 SGHVS and CDR2 FNYEAQ come from the germline V gene. Trimming left V 4 bases short and J 4 bases short, with 20 bases between. The CDR3 spans 17 residues.

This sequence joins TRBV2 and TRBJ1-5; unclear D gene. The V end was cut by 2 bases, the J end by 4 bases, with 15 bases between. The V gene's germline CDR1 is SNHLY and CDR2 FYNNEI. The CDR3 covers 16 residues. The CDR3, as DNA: TGTGCCAGCAGTGAACAGGCGGGCGAAAATAATCAGCCCCAGCATTTT. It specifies CASSEQAGENNQPQHF.

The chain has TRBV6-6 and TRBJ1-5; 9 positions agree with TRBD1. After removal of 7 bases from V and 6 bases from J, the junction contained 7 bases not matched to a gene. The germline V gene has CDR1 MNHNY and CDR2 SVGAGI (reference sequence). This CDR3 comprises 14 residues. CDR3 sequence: CASTKTGGGQPQHF. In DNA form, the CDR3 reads TGTGCCAGCACTAAAACAGGGGGCGGTCAGCCCCAGCATTTT.

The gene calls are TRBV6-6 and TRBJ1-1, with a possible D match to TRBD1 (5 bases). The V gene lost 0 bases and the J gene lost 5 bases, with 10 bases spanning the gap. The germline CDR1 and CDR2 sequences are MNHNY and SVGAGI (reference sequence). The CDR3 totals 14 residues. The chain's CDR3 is CASSYSMGGTEAFF. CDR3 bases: TGTGCCAGCAGTTACTCGATGGGGGGGACTGAAGCTTTCTTT.

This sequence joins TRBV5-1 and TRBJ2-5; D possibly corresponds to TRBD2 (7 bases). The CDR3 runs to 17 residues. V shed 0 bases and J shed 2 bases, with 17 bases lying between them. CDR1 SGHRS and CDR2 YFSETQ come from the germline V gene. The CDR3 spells CASSLGQAHGGQETQYF. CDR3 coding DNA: TGCGCCAGCAGCTTGGGACAGGCCCACGGGGGGCAAGAGACCCAGTACTTC.

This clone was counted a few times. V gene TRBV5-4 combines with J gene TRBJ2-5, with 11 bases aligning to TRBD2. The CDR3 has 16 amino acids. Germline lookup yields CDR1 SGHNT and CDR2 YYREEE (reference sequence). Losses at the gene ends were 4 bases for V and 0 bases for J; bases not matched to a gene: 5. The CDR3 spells CASSRPTSGDQETQYF. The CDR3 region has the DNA TGTGCCAGCAGCCGCCCGACTAGCGGGGACCAAGAGACCCAGTACTTC.

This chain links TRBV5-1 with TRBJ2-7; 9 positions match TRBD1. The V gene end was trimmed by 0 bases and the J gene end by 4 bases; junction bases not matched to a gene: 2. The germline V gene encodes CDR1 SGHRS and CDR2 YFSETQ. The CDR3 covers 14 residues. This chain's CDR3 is CASSLGQGGYEQYF. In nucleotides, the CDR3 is TGCGCCAGCAGCTTGGGACAGGGGGGTTACGAGCAGTACTTC. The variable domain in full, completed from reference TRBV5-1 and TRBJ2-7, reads KAGVTQTPRYLIKTRGQQVTLSCSPISGHRSVSWYQQTPGQGLQFLFEYFSETQRNKGNFPGRFSGRQFSNSRSEMNVSTLELGDSALYLCASSLGQGGYEQYFGPGTRLTVT.

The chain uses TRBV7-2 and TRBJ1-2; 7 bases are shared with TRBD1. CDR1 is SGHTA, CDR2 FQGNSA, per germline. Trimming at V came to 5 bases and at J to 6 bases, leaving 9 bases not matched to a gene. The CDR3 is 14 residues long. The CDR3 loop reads CASSRGQATNGYTF. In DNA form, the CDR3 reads TGTGCCAGCAGCCGCGGACAGGCGACTAATGGCTACACCTTC.